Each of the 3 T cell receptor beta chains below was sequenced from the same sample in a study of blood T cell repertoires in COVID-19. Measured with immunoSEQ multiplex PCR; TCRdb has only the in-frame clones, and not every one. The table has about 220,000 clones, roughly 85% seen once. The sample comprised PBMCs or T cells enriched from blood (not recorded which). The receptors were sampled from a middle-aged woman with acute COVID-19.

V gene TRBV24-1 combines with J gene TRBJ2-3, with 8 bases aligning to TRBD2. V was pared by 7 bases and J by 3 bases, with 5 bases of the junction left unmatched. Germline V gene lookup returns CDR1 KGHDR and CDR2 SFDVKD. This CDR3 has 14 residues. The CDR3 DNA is TGTGCCACCAGGGGCGGGGGGCGGACAGATACGCAGTATTTT. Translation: CATRGGGRTDTQYF.

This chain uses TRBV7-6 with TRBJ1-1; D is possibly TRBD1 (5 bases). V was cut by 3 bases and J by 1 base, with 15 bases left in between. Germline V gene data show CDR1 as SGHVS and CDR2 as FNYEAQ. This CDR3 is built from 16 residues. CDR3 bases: TGTGCCAGCAGCTTTCGACTGGCCGGGGGGAACACTGAAGCTTTCTTT. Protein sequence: CASSFRLAGGNTEAFF. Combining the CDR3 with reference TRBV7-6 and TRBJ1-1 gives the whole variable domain GAGVSQSPRYKVTKRGQDVALRCDPISGHVSLYWYRQALGQGPEFLTYFNYEAQQDKSGLPNDRFSAERPEGSISTLTIQRTEQRDSAMYRCASSFRLAGGNTEAFFGQGTRLTVV.

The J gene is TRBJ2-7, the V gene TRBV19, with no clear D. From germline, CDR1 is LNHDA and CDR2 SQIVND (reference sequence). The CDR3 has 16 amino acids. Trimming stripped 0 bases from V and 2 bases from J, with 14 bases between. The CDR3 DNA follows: TGTGCCAGTAGTATAGATCATGGCAGGCGTACCTACGAGCAGTACTTC. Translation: CASSIDHGRRTYEQYF.